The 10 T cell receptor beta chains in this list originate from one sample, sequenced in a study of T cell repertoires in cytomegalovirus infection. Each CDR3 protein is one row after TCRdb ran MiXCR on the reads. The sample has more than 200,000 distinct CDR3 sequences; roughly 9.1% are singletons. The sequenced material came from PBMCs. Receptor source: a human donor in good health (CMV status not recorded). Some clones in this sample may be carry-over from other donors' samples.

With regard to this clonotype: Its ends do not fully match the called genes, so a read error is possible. CDR3 DNA sequence: TGCAGTGCTAGAGATCGAACAGCCCAAGTTTTC. Encoded protein: CSARDRTAQVF. The chain carries TRBV20-1 and TRBJ2-1; the D is unclear. In germline, CDR1 is DFQATT, CDR2 SNEGSKA (reference sequence). The CDR3 spans 11 residues.

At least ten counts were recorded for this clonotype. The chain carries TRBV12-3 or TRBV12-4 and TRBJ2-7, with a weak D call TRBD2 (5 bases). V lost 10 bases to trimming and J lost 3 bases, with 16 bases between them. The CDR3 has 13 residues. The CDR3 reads CAILPGFDYEQYF. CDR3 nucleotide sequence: TGTGCCATCCTCCCGGGGTTTGACTACGAGCAGTACTTC.

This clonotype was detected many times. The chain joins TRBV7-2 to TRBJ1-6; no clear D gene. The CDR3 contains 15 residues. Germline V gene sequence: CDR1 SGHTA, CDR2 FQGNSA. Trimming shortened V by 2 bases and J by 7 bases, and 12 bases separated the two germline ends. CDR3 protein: CASSLSGLGNSPLHF. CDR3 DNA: TGTGCCAGCAGCTTAAGTGGACTTGGAAATTCACCCCTCCACTTT.

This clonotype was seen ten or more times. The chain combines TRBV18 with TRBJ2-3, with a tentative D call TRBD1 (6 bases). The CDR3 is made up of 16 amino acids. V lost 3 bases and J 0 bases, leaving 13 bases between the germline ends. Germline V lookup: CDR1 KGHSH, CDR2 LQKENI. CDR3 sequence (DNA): TGTGCCAGCTCACCGGCCCTTACAGGGAGCACAGATACGCAGTATTTT. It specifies CASSPALTGSTDTQYF.

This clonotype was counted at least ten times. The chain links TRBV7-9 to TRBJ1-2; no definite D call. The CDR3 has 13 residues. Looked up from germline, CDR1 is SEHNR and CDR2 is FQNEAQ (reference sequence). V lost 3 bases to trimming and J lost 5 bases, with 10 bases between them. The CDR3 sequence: CASSFGVLYGYTF. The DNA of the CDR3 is TGTGCCAGCAGCTTCGGGGTCTTATATGGCTACACCTTC.

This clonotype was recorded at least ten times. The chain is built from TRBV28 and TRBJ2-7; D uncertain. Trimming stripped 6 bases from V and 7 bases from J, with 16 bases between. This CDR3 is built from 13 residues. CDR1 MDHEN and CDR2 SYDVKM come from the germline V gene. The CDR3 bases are TGTGCCAGCAGCTCCCCCCCCGTATGGGAGCAGTACTTC. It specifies CASSSPPVWEQYF.

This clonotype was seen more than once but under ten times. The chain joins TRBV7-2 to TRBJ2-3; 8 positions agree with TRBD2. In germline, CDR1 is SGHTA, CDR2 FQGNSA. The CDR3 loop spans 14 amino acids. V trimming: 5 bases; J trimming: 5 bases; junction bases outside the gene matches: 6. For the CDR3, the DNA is TGTGCCAGCAGCCCCGGGACTAGTAGAGATACGCAGTATTTT. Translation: CASSPGTSRDTQYF.

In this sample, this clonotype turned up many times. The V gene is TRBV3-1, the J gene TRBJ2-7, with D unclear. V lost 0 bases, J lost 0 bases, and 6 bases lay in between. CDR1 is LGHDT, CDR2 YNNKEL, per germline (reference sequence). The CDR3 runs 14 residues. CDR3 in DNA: TGTGCCAGCAGCCAAGAGCGGAACTCCTACGAGCAGTACTTC. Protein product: CASSQERNSYEQYF.

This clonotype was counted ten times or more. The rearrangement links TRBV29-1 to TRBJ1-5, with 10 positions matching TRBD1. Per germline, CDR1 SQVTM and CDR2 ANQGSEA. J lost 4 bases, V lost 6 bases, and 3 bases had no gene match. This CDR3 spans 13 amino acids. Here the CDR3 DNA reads TGCAGCGTGGGGACAGGGGTGAATCAGCCCCAGCATTTT. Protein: CSVGTGVNQPQHF.

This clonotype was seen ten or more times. The CDR3 protein is CASSLAFQLEPYNEQFF. The CDR3 bases are TGTGCCAGCAGCTTAGCGTTTCAACTAGAGCCCTACAATGAGCAGTTCTTC. The J gene is TRBJ2-1, the V gene TRBV7-2; a weak D match, TRBD2 (5 bases). CDR3 length: 17 residues. Germline assignment: CDR1 SGHTA and CDR2 FQGNSA. V was trimmed by 0 bases and J by 2 bases, leaving 14 bases between them.